The 18 T cell receptor beta chains below all came from one sample that was sequenced in a study of shared clonotypes between healthy human individuals. The table came from immunoSEQ multiplex PCR; TCRdb's copy has only in-frame clones and leaves some out. The data show some 790,000 clones, around 77% seen once. Source material: memory CD4+ T cells sorted from blood. The subset: CD45RA-negative fraction. Receptors were obtained from a woman in her 30s in good health.

Note on this clone: Other DNA sequences in the same sample also yield this CDR3. This chain uses TRBV7-2 with TRBJ1-1, with 7 bases identical to TRBD1. The CDR3 totals 14 residues. The germline V gene encodes CDR1 SGHTA and CDR2 FQGNSA. J gave up 3 bases and V 2 bases, and 3 bases lay outside the gene matches. Written as DNA, the CDR3 is TGTGCCAGCAGCTTAAGAGGGGGCGACACTGAAGCTTTCTTT. The encoded protein is CASSLRGGDTEAFF.

V and J are TRBV11-3 and TRBJ2-3; 9 bases align to TRBD2. Trimming took 5 bases from V and 4 from J; bases not matched to a gene: 7. Per germline, CDR1 SGHNT and CDR2 YENEEA. CDR3 size: 15 residues. CDR3 in amino acids: CASSLTAGGPDTQYF. The CDR3 DNA follows: TGTGCCAGCAGCCTTACGGCGGGAGGGCCAGATACGCAGTATTTT.

This clone was picked up a small number of times. The CDR3 loop reads CASSIGTSGLVSQYF. DNA for the CDR3: TGTGCCAGTAGTATAGGGACTAGCGGGCTTGTGTCCCAGTACTTC. V gene TRBV19 combines with J gene TRBJ2-5; 11 bases are shared with TRBD2. The CDR3 contains 15 residues. The V gene end was trimmed by 1 base and the J gene end by 9 bases; junction bases not matched to a gene: 7. The germline gives CDR1 LNHDA, CDR2 SQIVND (reference sequence).

This clone was seen once. The chain uses TRBV7-2 and TRBJ2-7; D gene uncertain. V was shortened by 2 bases and J by 1 base, with 3 bases between the two germline ends. This CDR3 has 12 residues. CDR1 is SGHTA, CDR2 FQGNSA, per germline. The CDR3 DNA reads TGTGCCAGCAGCTTATTTTCCTACGAGCAGTACTTC. This codes for CASSLFSYEQYF.

V and J are TRBV9 and TRBJ2-7; maybe TRBD1 (6 bases). From germline, CDR1 is SGDLS and CDR2 YYNGEE. V shed 2 bases and J shed 0 bases, with 12 bases lying between them. CDR3 length: 15 residues. CDR3 residues: CASSVGQLSSYEQYF. The CDR3 DNA reads as TGTGCCAGCAGCGTCGGACAGCTTAGCTCCTACGAGCAGTACTTC.

This clone was counted a few times. The CDR3: CASSRDSYGAFF. The CDR3 bases are TGTGCCAGCAGCCGGGACTCCTACGGAGCTTTCTTT. The chain uses TRBV7-9 and TRBJ1-1; tentatively, D is TRBD1 (5 bases). With 5 bases removed from V and 10 bases from J, the gap between germline ends came to 14 bases. The germline V gene has CDR1 SEHNR and CDR2 FQNEAQ (reference sequence). This CDR3 is built from 12 residues.

This chain connects TRBV4-1 to TRBJ2-1; 15 nucleotides agree with TRBD2. This CDR3 contains 18 residues. The germline V gene encodes CDR1 MGHRA and CDR2 YSYEKL. V gave up 5 bases and J gave up 0 bases; unmatched junction bases: 5. In DNA form, the CDR3 reads TGCGCCAGCAGCTTTGGACTAGCGGGAGGGAGCTCCTACAATGAGCAGTTCTTC. It yields the protein CASSFGLAGGSSYNEQFF.

The V gene is TRBV28, the J gene TRBJ2-1; D is perhaps TRBD1 (7 bases). The CDR3 consists of 15 residues. The germline V gene encodes CDR1 MDHEN and CDR2 SYDVKM. The V end lost 4 bases, the J end lost 7 bases, and 17 bases lay between the germline ends. CDR3 protein: CASSSTGRLRNEQFF. The DNA of the CDR3 is TGTGCCAGCAGTTCGACAGGGAGGTTGAGAAATGAGCAGTTCTTC.

The gene calls are TRBV5-1 and TRBJ2-2; 7 nucleotides match TRBD1. V shed 0 bases and J 8 bases; nucleotides not matched to a gene: 10. Looked up from germline, CDR1 is SGHRS and CDR2 is YFSETQ. The CDR3 length is 16 residues. The CDR3 DNA is TGCGCCAGCAGCTTGGCAACGACAGGGCTAGCAGGGGAGCTGTTTTTT. Encoded protein: CASSLATTGLAGELFF.

J is TRBJ2-1 and V is TRBV11-2; 14 nucleotides match TRBD2. With 5 bases clipped from V and 4 bases from J, the junction kept 4 bases outside the gene matches. This CDR3 contains 16 residues. Germline values: CDR1 SGHAT, CDR2 FQNNGV. CDR3 region: CASSGRTSGRYNEQFF. The CDR3 DNA is TGTGCCAGCAGCGGGCGGACTAGCGGGAGGTACAATGAGCAGTTCTTC.

The genes are TRBV6-4 and TRBJ2-2, with TRBD2 matching over 8 bases. Germline V CDR1 and CDR2: MRHNA, SNTAGT. Trimming took 3 bases from V and 2 from J; bases not matched to a gene: 8. The CDR3 spans 17 residues. The CDR3 loop is CASSEQSGRFNTGELFF. CDR3 sequence (DNA): TGTGCCAGCAGTGAACAAAGCGGGAGATTTAACACCGGGGAGCTGTTTTTT.

The V gene is TRBV18, the J gene TRBJ2-5; 9 nucleotides line up with TRBD1. V gave up 5 bases and J gave up 7 bases; unmatched junction bases: 8. The CDR3 has 14 amino acids. Germline values: CDR1 KGHSH, CDR2 LQKENI. DNA of the CDR3: TGTGCCAGCTCATATACGGACAGGGGATCGACCCAGTACTTC. Protein product: CASSYTDRGSTQYF.

The chain joins TRBV18 to TRBJ2-5, with 7 bases that match TRBD1. V was pared by 3 bases and J by 2 bases, with 3 bases of the junction left unmatched. Germline V gene data show CDR1 as KGHSH and CDR2 as LQKENI. CDR3 length: 14 residues. The DNA for the CDR3 is TGTGCCAGCTCACCCCGGGGACAGCAAGAGACCCAGTACTTC. Translating it yields CASSPRGQQETQYF.

This clone appeared a single time. V and J are TRBV11-2 and TRBJ1-5; 12 bases agree with TRBD1. From germline, CDR1 is SGHAT and CDR2 FQNNGV. This CDR3 spans 15 amino acids. The V gene end was trimmed by 4 bases and the J gene end by 4 bases; junction bases not matched to a gene: 2. The CDR3 loop is CASSWDRGLNQPQHF. The CDR3 DNA follows: TGTGCCAGCAGCTGGGACAGGGGGCTGAATCAGCCCCAGCATTTT.

Concerning this clone: The sample carries other DNA sequences with the same CDR3. The genes are TRBV5-1 and TRBJ2-7; maybe TRBD1 (5 bases). Per the germline V gene, CDR1 is SGHRS and CDR2 is YFSETQ. The CDR3 is 14 amino acids. The V end lost 0 bases, the J end lost 3 bases, and 10 bases lay between the germline ends. The CDR3, as DNA: TGCGCCAGCAGCTTGGCCGCAGGGCACTACGAGCAGTACTTC. Protein product: CASSLAAGHYEQYF.

CDR3 sequence (DNA): TGTGCCAGCAGCTTCCCCAACAAAGATACGCAGTATTTT. Its protein is CASSFPNKDTQYF. This chain connects TRBV7-9 to TRBJ2-3; the D is unclear. Trimming stripped 3 bases from V and 5 bases from J, with 9 bases between. Germline lookup yields CDR1 SEHNR and CDR2 FQNEAQ (reference sequence). The CDR3 is 13 residues long.

The chain recombines TRBV7-9 with TRBJ1-5, with D maybe TRBD1 (6 bases). Germline values: CDR1 SEHNR, CDR2 FQNEAQ (reference sequence). The V end was cut by 3 bases, the J end by 6 bases, with 12 bases between. This CDR3 is built from 14 residues. The CDR3 reads CASSLGASGQPQHF. For the CDR3, the DNA is TGTGCCAGCAGCTTGGGGGCGTCGGGTCAGCCCCAGCATTTT.

Note on this clone: This CDR3 is also generated by other DNA sequences in the sample. J is TRBJ1-2 and V is TRBV5-1; 11 nucleotides match TRBD1. Unmatched junction bases numbered 7, after V lost 4 bases and J lost 8 bases. Germline V lookup: CDR1 SGHRS, CDR2 YFSETQ. This CDR3 is 14 amino acids long. CDR3 amino acids: CASSPDRGLGGYTF. The CDR3, as DNA: TGCGCCAGCAGCCCGGACAGGGGGCTCGGCGGCTACACCTTC. The full variable domain, rest sourced from reference TRBV5-1 and TRBJ1-2, is KAGVTQTPRYLIKTRGQQVTLSCSPISGHRSVSWYQQTPGQGLQFLFEYFSETQRNKGNFPGRFSGRQFSNSRSEMNVSTLELGDSALYLCASSPDRGLGGYTFGSGTRLTVV.